One sample yielded the 7 T cell receptor beta chains listed below, sequenced in a study of blood T cells in healthy people across ages. Alongside a J-beta primer mix, a sample-barcoded 5' primer served in a second PCR lasting about 7 to 11 cycles. From the 5' RACE reads, TCRdb called clonotypes with MiXCR, one entry per CDR3 protein. The table shows 600,000 to 1,000,000 distinct CDR3 sequences, with roughly 64% occurring only once. The sample was blood. Receptor source: a man aged 30 to 39 in good health.

This clonotype has just a few counts. The J gene is TRBJ2-7, the V gene TRBV10-3; no clear D gene. This CDR3 is 13 amino acids long. The germline V gene has CDR1 ENHRY and CDR2 SYGVKD. V was cut by 0 bases and J by 2 bases, with 5 bases left in between. In DNA form, the CDR3 reads TGTGCCATCAGTGAGTCCCGACCCTACGAGCAGTACTTC. Translation gives CAISESRPYEQYF.

The chain is built from TRBV7-9 and TRBJ2-7; D remains unclear. CDR1 is SEHNR, CDR2 FQNEAQ, per germline (reference sequence). The CDR3 is 11 residues long. With 8 bases removed from V and 2 bases from J, the gap between germline ends came to 7 bases. The CDR3 loop is CASGPTYEQYF. The CDR3 bases are TGTGCCAGCGGGCCTACCTACGAGCAGTACTTC. The whole variable domain, remainder taken from reference TRBV7-9 and TRBJ2-7, is DTGVSQNPRHKITKRGQNVTFRCDPISEHNRLYWYRQTLGQGPEFLTYFQNEAQLEKSRLLSDRFSAERPKGSFSTLEIQRTEQGDSAMYLCASGPTYEQYFGPGTRLTVT.

The chain employs TRBV9 and TRBJ2-5, with 7 bases aligning to TRBD1. The DNA end favors TRBJ2-7, so the J call may be wrong. The length of the CDR3 is 15 residues. The germline gives CDR1 SGDLS, CDR2 YYNGEE. The CDR3 DNA is TGTGCCAGCAGCGAGGGGGCCTCAGTGGGCCGCGAGCAGTACTTC. Translation gives CASSEGASVGREQYF.

This chain uses TRBV12-3 or TRBV12-4 with TRBJ1-2, with D possibly matching TRBD1 (5 bases). V lost 0 bases and J lost 0, with 23 bases in between. The CDR3 is made up of 20 amino acids. This CDR3 is CASSLAWGRDRSDPNYGYTF. The CDR3 bases are TGTGCCAGCAGTTTAGCTTGGGGGAGAGACAGATCGGATCCTAACTATGGCTACACCTTC.

This clonotype appeared a single time. The CDR3 reads CSAPGQNSYEQYF. The CDR3 DNA sequence: TGCAGTGCTCCGGGACAGAACTCCTACGAGCAGTACTTC. The gene calls are TRBV20-1 and TRBJ2-7, with 7 bases aligning to TRBD1. Germline trimming cut 5 bases from V and 0 bases from J; bases unmatched to any gene: 4. CDR1 DFQATT and CDR2 SNEGSKA come from the germline V gene (reference sequence). CDR3 length: 13 residues.

As for this clonotype: At one of its ends the junction is not consistent with the germline gene, which may arise from a read error. This rearrangement joins TRBV4-3 to TRBJ2-3; TRBD2 might be the D (6 bases). The length of the CDR3 is 18 residues. The germline CDR1 and CDR2 sequences are LGHNA and YSLEER. CDR3 DNA: TGCGCCAGCAGCCGACTAGGACTGGGCCGAGGGGCTTCAGATACGCAATATTTT. This gives the protein CASSRLGLGRGASDTQYF.

V is TRBV20-1 and J is TRBJ2-1; D ambiguous. The V end was cut by 2 bases, the J end by 9 bases, with 14 bases between. The CDR3 contains 13 residues. Germline values: CDR1 DFQATT, CDR2 SNEGSKA (reference sequence). The CDR3 bases are TGCAGTGCTAGAATACCCTTAGGTGGTGAGCAGTTCTTC. It translates to CSARIPLGGEQFF.